The rows below give T cell receptor beta chains drawn from one sample of a study of shared clonotypes between healthy human individuals. Sequenced by immunoSEQ multiplex PCR; TCRdb stores in-frame clones only, minus some. The profile shows 600,000 to 750,000 clones, 72% of them singletons. The sample taken for sequencing was memory CD4+ T cells sorted from blood. Every receptor here comes from a woman aged 30 to 39 in good health. Both conserved end residues are trimmed from each CDR3.

TRBJ1-5 TRBV7-3 ASSSTQQPQH
TRBJ2-7 TRBV7-8 ASSHPGLDDEQY
TRBJ1-2 TRBV29-1 SVVSGYGYT
TRBJ2-3 TRBV11-2 ASSSWSERDTQY
TRBJ2-1 TRBV7-3 ASSLNGGGDEQF
TRBJ2-3 TRBV29-1 SVETGREDTQY
TRBJ2-2 TRBV6-5 ASSYSGNIGELF
TRBJ2-7 TRBV18 ASSPTTGRYEQY
TRBJ2-7 TRBV7-6 ASSLGGAGEQY
TRBJ2-5 TRBV11-2 ASSLGEETQY
TRBJ1-4 TRBV30 AWSPGQWGGEKLF
TRBJ2-7 TRBV5-6 ASSLTDRGHEQY
TRBJ1-1 TRBV29-1 SVEGTQGRDTEAF
TRBJ2-1 TRBV28 ATTATHNEQF
TRBJ2-3 TRBV5-1 ASSLVEVLAGRGDTQY
TRBJ2-1 TRBV7-9 ASSFISGNEQF
. TRBV14 ASSQRRTGAYEQY
TRBJ1-5 TRBV19 ASRVGANQVNQPQH
TRBJ1-4 TRBV28 ASNSLREKLF
TRBJ2-6 TRBV6-5 ASTAEDGANVLT
TRBJ2-7 TRBV11-3 ASSPRDRPYEQY
TRBJ2-7 TRBV7-1 ASSFEGGIETYEQY
TRBJ2-7 TRBV5-1 ASSLGRGLREQY
TRBJ1-5 TRBV16 ASSQSAREQPQH
TRBJ2-7 TRBV5-6 ASSLDPSYEQY
TRBJ1-5 TRBV9 ASGQGPAGNQPQH
TRBJ1-2 TRBV7-5 VRSLRSQGGCWVEYGYT
TRBJ2-7 TRBV7-9 ASSFTGEYEQY
TRBJ2-1 TRBV25-1 ASRPPVASGRGEQF
TRBJ2-1 TRBV11-2 ASSPGWDFYNEQF
TRBJ2-6 TRBV11-3 ASSRGASGANVLT
TRBJ1-1 TRBV7-8 ASSLRTERTTEAF
TRBJ2-7 TRBV4-1 ASSPVTGGSYEQY
TRBJ2-1 TRBV6-1 ASSVSGWNEQF
TRBJ2-1 TRBV2 ASSERLAPSINEQF
TRBJ2-1 TRBV5-1 ASQQGLALDNEQF
TRBJ1-1 TRBV10-3 AISVGANTEAF
TRBJ1-3 TRBV4-2 ASKGSSGNTIY